This entry lists 27 T cell receptor beta chains sequenced from one sample in a study of T cell repertoires in cytomegalovirus infection. MiXCR, run by TCRdb on the reads, gives a single entry per CDR3 protein. The sample carries over 85,000 distinct CDR3 sequences, approximately 15% recorded once. The specimen sequenced was PBMCs. These receptors originate from a human donor in good health (CMV status not recorded). Some clones in this sample may be carry-over from other donors' samples.

This chain uses TRBV7-6 with TRBJ2-3; TRBD2 aligns across 10 bases. The germline V gene encodes CDR1 SGHVS and CDR2 FNYEAQ. Unmatched junction bases numbered 3, after V lost 5 bases and J lost 4 bases. This CDR3 contains 14 residues. The CDR3 bases are TGTGCCAGCAGCCAGACTAGCGGGTCAGATACGCAGTATTTT. Protein sequence: CASSQTSGSDTQYF.

The chain joins TRBV28 to TRBJ1-2; D not resolved. From germline, CDR1 is MDHEN and CDR2 SYDVKM. V was trimmed by 6 bases and J by 2 bases, leaving 13 bases between them. This CDR3 comprises 14 residues. CDR3 in amino acids: CASRKTAGNYGYTF. The CDR3 DNA is TGTGCCAGCAGAAAAACTGCGGGCAACTATGGCTACACCTTC.

J is TRBJ1-4 and V is TRBV5-6; 7 bases align to TRBD1. Germline V gene lookup returns CDR1 SGHDT and CDR2 YYEEEE. There are 17 residues in the CDR3. Trimming took 0 bases from V and 7 from J; bases not matched to a gene: 12. This CDR3 is CASSLDRGPTAPEKLFF. In DNA form, the CDR3 reads TGTGCCAGCAGCTTGGATAGGGGGCCCACGGCCCCTGAAAAACTGTTTTTT.

The V call is TRBV5-5, the J call TRBJ2-3; tentatively, D is TRBD1 or TRBD2 (5 bases each). The CDR3 contains 15 residues. Trimming shortened V by 0 bases and J by 0 bases, and 8 bases separated the two germline ends. Germline CDR1 and CDR2: SGHKS and YYEKEE (reference sequence). The CDR3 coding sequence is TGTGCCAGCAGCTTGGACGGGGCTAGCACAGATACGCAGTATTTT. Translating it yields CASSLDGASTDTQYF.

At least ten counts were recorded for this clonotype. This sequence joins TRBV7-2 and TRBJ2-7; D remains unclear. The CDR3 spans 14 residues. Germline lookup yields CDR1 SGHTA and CDR2 FQGNSA. Trimming cost V 2 bases and J 0 bases, with 8 bases left between them. CDR3 in amino acids: CASSLTKGSYEQYF. CDR3 bases: TGTGCCAGCAGCTTAACTAAGGGCTCCTACGAGCAGTACTTC.

This clonotype was seen a handful of times. The V gene is TRBV29-1, the J gene TRBJ2-2; D remains unclear. CDR3 length: 14 residues. Trimming shortened V by 6 bases and J by 2 bases, and 13 bases separated the two germline ends. Germline CDR1 reads SQVTM; CDR2 reads ANQGSEA. The CDR3 region has the DNA TGCAGCGTCACGCGGTCCCTTAACACCGGGGAGCTGTTTTTT. Translating it yields CSVTRSLNTGELFF.

The chain carries TRBV7-9 and TRBJ1-4, with D possibly TRBD1 on 5 matching bases. V lost 5 bases and J lost 0, with 10 bases in between. This CDR3 contains 15 residues. CDR1 is SEHNR and CDR2 is FQNEAQ in the germline V gene (reference sequence). The CDR3 DNA follows: TGTGCCAGCAGCGCGTCCAGGGCAACTAATGAAAAACTGTTTTTT. Translation: CASSASRATNEKLFF.

About this clonotype: Being one base from a much bigger clone, this may be a read error. The V call is TRBV7-8, the J call TRBJ1-4, with a possible D match to TRBD1 (6 bases). Germline V gene sequence: CDR1 SGHVS, CDR2 FQNEAQ. The CDR3 runs to 14 residues. This chain's CDR3 is CTSSRQRGNEKLFF. The CDR3 nucleotides read TGTACCAGCAGCCGACAGAGGGGGAATGAAAAACTGTTTTTT.

The sample holds many counts of this clonotype. The chain employs TRBV7-2 and TRBJ1-3; no clear D gene. The germline V and J ends were trimmed by 4 bases and 4 bases, with 14 bases remaining between them. This CDR3 region has 15 residues. CDR1 is SGHTA and CDR2 is FQGNSA in the germline V gene. This chain's CDR3 is CASSSGLLGGNTIYF. DNA for the CDR3: TGTGCCAGCAGCTCCGGACTCCTTGGGGGAAACACCATATATTTT.

For this clonotype: A clone one base away is much larger, so this may be a read error. The V call is TRBV7-9, the J call TRBJ1-1; a weak D match, TRBD1 (6 bases). Trimming left V 5 bases short and J 4 bases short, with 20 bases between. This CDR3 region has 16 residues. Germline V gene data show CDR1 as SEHNR and CDR2 as FQNEAQ (reference sequence). Here the CDR3 DNA reads TGTGCCAGCAGCCTTTTGACAGGCTTAACCACCACTGAAGCTTTCTTT. Amino acids: CASSLLTGLTTTEAFF.

This clonotype was seen a few times. This chain uses TRBV10-3 with TRBJ2-1, with TRBD2 matching over 11 bases. The CDR3 covers 15 residues. The germline V gene has CDR1 ENHRY and CDR2 SYGVKD. V lost 6 bases to trimming and J lost 7 bases; unmatched junction nucleotides: 8. This CDR3 reads CAIRFTSGGQNEQFF. The CDR3 coding sequence is TGTGCCATCAGATTTACTAGCGGGGGTCAGAATGAGCAGTTCTTC.

The chain couples TRBV20-1 to TRBJ2-7; 8 nucleotides align to TRBD1. Germline lookup yields CDR1 DFQATT and CDR2 SNEGSKA (reference sequence). The CDR3 is 15 residues long. J gave up 3 bases and V 6 bases, and 13 bases lay outside the gene matches. CDR3: CSAIPATGASYEQYF. CDR3 in DNA: TGCAGTGCCATCCCCGCGACAGGGGCTAGCTACGAGCAGTACTTC.

Ten or more counts support this clonotype. V gene TRBV7-9 combines with J gene TRBJ2-5; weak D call: TRBD2 (6 bases). Germline values: CDR1 SEHNR, CDR2 FQNEAQ (reference sequence). This CDR3 has 16 residues. V lost 2 bases, J lost 1 base, and 14 bases lay in between. The CDR3 region is CASSLLMGGSQETQYF. The CDR3 nucleotides read TGTGCCAGCAGCTTATTAATGGGAGGAAGCCAAGAGACCCAGTACTTC.

There are many counts of this clonotype. The chain joins TRBV4-1 to TRBJ2-7; D may match TRBD1 or TRBD2 (5 bases each). Germline-derived CDR1 and CDR2 are MGHRA and YSYEKL. The CDR3 spans 15 residues. The V and J ends lost 4 bases and 4 bases respectively, with 17 bases between them. CDR3 amino acids: CASSRLRGAGYEQYF. The CDR3 DNA reads TGCGCCAGCAGCCGCTTGAGGGGCGCCGGTTACGAGCAGTACTTC.

The rearrangement joins TRBV6-2 or TRBV6-3 to TRBJ1-2; D unclear. Trimming cost V 1 base and J 4 bases, with 7 bases left between them. This CDR3 has 13 residues. Germline lookup yields CDR1 MNHEY and CDR2 SVGEGT. For the CDR3, the DNA is TGTGCCAGCAGTTACTACAGTGTCTATGGCTACACCTTC. Translating gives CASSYYSVYGYTF.

The chain combines TRBV19 with TRBJ1-6; D is ambiguous. The V end lost 2 bases, the J end lost 8 bases, and 13 bases lay between the germline ends. CDR3 length: 15 amino acids. Germline lookup yields CDR1 LNHDA and CDR2 SQIVND (reference sequence). This chain's CDR3 is CASSIRGIGDSPLHF. The CDR3 coding sequence is TGTGCCAGTAGTATACGCGGGATTGGAGATTCACCCCTCCACTTT.

This clonotype was observed many times. V is TRBV4-1 and J is TRBJ1-5; no definite D call. CDR1 and CDR2 from the germline V gene are MGHRA and YSYEKL. The ends were cut back, 3 bases at V and 7 bases at J, with 13 bases in the middle. This CDR3 contains 14 residues. The chain's CDR3 is CASSHSGTGQPQHF. Here the CDR3 DNA reads TGCGCCAGCAGCCACTCGGGCACCGGGCAGCCCCAGCATTTT.

There are many counts of this clonotype. The CDR3, as DNA: TGTGCCAGCAGCGAAATGGGGGTTCAAGGACAGCCCCAGCATTTT. Its protein product is CASSEMGVQGQPQHF. The V call is TRBV6-1, the J call TRBJ1-5, with a weak D call TRBD1 (5 bases). The CDR3 is 15 residues long. V lost 6 bases and J 7 bases, leaving 19 bases between the germline ends. Germline lookup yields CDR1 MNHNS and CDR2 SASEGT.

V usage is TRBV4-3 and J usage is TRBJ2-7, with 7 bases identical to TRBD1. In germline, CDR1 is LGHNA, CDR2 YSLEER. The CDR3 sequence is 14 residues long. Trimming took 1 base from V and 3 from J; bases not matched to a gene: 3. The CDR3 region is CASSQGQGVYEQYF. The CDR3 region has the DNA TGCGCCAGCAGCCAAGGACAGGGTGTCTACGAGCAGTACTTC.

This clonotype showed up just a few times. V usage is TRBV5-1 and J usage is TRBJ2-5, with D uncertain. CDR3 length: 14 amino acids. Between the trimmed V and J ends, which lost 4 bases and 2 bases, there was a span of 12 bases. Per the germline V gene, CDR1 is SGHRS and CDR2 is YFSETQ. CDR3 sequence (DNA): TGCGCCAGCAGCCCGGCGAGCCCACAAGAGACCCAGTACTTC. It encodes CASSPASPQETQYF.

The chain links TRBV5-1 to TRBJ1-2, with D tentatively TRBD1 (5 bases). V dropped 0 bases and J dropped 8 bases, with 26 bases sitting between them. This CDR3 contains 18 residues. Per germline, CDR1 SGHRS and CDR2 YFSETQ. The CDR3 protein is CASSLGVFTGGSQYGYTF. DNA of the CDR3: TGCGCCAGCAGCTTGGGGGTCTTTACTGGGGGTTCCCAGTACGGCTACACCTTC.

The sample holds many counts of this clonotype. The chain is built from TRBV5-5 and TRBJ2-5; D is possibly TRBD1 (6 bases). Germline assignment: CDR1 SGHKS and CDR2 YYEKEE (reference sequence). The CDR3 has 14 residues. Trimming removed 1 base from V and 1 base from J, with 8 bases in between. CDR3 sequence reads: CASSLTGPQETQYF. In DNA form, the CDR3 reads TGTGCCAGCAGCTTGACAGGGCCCCAAGAGACCCAGTACTTC. Supplemented by reference TRBV5-5 and TRBJ2-5, the full variable domain reads DAGVTQSPTHLIKTRGQQVTLRCSPISGHKSVSWYQQVLGQGPQFIFQYYEKEERGRGNFPDRFSARQFPNYSSELNVNALLLGDSALYLCASSLTGPQETQYFGPGTRLLVL.

The rearrangement uses TRBV7-8 and TRBJ1-5; a possible D gene is TRBD1 (5 bases). The length of the CDR3 is 17 residues. Per germline, CDR1 SGHVS and CDR2 FQNEAQ. The ends were cut back, 6 bases at V and 0 bases at J, with 18 bases in the middle. As DNA, the CDR3 is TGTGCCAGCAGTCTGGGGGGTGGGTATCCTAGCAATCAGCCCCAGCATTTT. As protein: CASSLGGGYPSNQPQHF.

This clonotype was counted ten times or more. The rearrangement joins TRBV7-2 to TRBJ1-1; D uncertain. The CDR3 is 14 amino acids. V lost 5 bases, J lost 1 base, and 11 bases lay in between. The germline gives CDR1 SGHTA, CDR2 FQGNSA. The CDR3 coding sequence is TGTGCCAGCAGCCCGGCAACAGCGAACACTGAAGCTTTCTTT. It specifies CASSPATANTEAFF.

This clonotype is a singleton in its sample. The chain carries TRBV6-6 and TRBJ2-7, with D perhaps matching TRBD2 (5 bases). The V and J ends lost 2 bases and 6 bases respectively, with 14 bases between them. Per germline, CDR1 MNHNY and CDR2 SVGAGI (reference sequence). The length of the CDR3 is 14 residues. The CDR3 protein is CASSYPSPGGEQYF. CDR3 coding DNA: TGTGCCAGCAGTTACCCTAGCCCGGGCGGCGAGCAGTACTTC.

This clonotype was recorded a few times. The chain combines TRBV6-2 or TRBV6-3 with TRBJ2-4; 7 nucleotides match TRBD2. V dropped 9 bases and J dropped 1; count of bases not matched to a gene: 6. Germline assignment: CDR1 MNHEY and CDR2 SVGEGT. This CDR3 region has 14 residues. The DNA of the CDR3 is TGTGCCAGTTTTGGGGGGGATGCCAAAAACATTCAGTACTTC. As protein: CASFGGDAKNIQYF.

This clonotype has more than one count but fewer than ten. The DNA of the CDR3 is TGTGCCAGCAGCAGTTGGGGCAGTAGCTCCTACAATGAGCAGTTCTTC. It translates to CASSSWGSSSYNEQFF. The chain uses TRBV11-2 and TRBJ2-1; a possible D gene is TRBD1 (5 bases). V lost 5 bases and J lost 0, with 14 bases in between. The CDR3 contains 16 residues. CDR1 and CDR2 (germline): SGHAT, FQNNGV.